This note documents a single TCR beta chain sequence. No antigen is known for it. This entry comes from a study of OX40 agonist ivuxolimab in advanced cancers. Broader study findings: At 0.1 to 3.0 mg/kg and by week 6, CD4+ and CD8+ T cells in the blood had expanded clonally.

The assay was immunoSEQ multiplex PCR, and TCRdb's table has in-frame clones only and misses some. Of just under 60,000 clones in the sample, approximately 91% were seen once. Germline loops: CDR1 LNHDA, CDR2 SQIVND (reference sequence). This CDR3 has 15 amino acids. V was pared by 4 bases and J by 4 bases, with 13 bases between. The TCR was taken from an adult with an advanced solid tumor such as melanoma, head and neck, liver or kidney cancer. The source material was CD4+ or CD8+ T cells sorted from blood, sampled in a trial of the OX40 agonist ivuxolimab. This chain joins TRBV19 and TRBJ2-2; D perhaps matches TRBD2 (6 bases). CDR3 sequence: CASSTRTTGTGELFF. CDR3 nucleotides: TGTGCCAGTAGTACCCGGACTACCGGCACCGGGGAGCTGTTTTTT.